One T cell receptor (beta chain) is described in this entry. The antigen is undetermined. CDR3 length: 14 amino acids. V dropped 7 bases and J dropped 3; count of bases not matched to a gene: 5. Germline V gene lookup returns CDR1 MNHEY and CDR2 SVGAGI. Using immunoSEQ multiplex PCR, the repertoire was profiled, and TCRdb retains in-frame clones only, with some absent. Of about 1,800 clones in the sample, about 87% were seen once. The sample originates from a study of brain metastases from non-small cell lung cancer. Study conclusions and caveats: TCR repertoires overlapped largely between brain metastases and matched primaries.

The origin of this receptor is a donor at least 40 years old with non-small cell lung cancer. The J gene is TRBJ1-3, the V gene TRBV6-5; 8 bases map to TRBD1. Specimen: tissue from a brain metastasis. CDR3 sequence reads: CASKITGGGNTIYF. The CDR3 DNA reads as TGTGCCAGCAAAATAACAGGGGGTGGAAACACCATATATTTT.